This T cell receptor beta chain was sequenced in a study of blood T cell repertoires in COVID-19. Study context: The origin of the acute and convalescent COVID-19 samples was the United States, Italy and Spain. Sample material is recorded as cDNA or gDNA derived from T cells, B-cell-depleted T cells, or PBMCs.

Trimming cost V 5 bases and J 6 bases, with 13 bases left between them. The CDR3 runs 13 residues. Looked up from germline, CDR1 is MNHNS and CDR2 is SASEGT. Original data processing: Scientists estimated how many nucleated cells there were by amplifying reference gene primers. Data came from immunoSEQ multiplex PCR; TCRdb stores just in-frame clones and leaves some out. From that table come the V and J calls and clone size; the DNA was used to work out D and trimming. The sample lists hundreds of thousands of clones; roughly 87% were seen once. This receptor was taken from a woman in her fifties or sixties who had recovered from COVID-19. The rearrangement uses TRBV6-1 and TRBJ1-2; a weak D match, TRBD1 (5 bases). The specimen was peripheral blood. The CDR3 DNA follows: TGTGCCAGCAGTCCAGGGAATTTCAATGGCTACACCTTC. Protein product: CASSPGNFNGYTF.